The text below deals with one T cell receptor (beta chain). The data originate from a study of blood T cell repertoires in COVID-19. Overall study: Spain, Italy and the United States supplied samples that represented acute and convalescent COVID-19. T cells, B-cell-depleted T cells, or PBMCs provided the cDNA or gDNA that served as material.

As originally analysed: Amplified reference gene primers provided the basis for estimating nucleated cell counts. Here immunoSEQ multiplex PCR was the method, and the copy in TCRdb shows in-frame clones only, minus some. V and J calls and clone size are those listed in that table; D and trimming were worked out from the DNA. The sample consists of 60,000 to 75,000 clones, around 90% of them appearing once. Trimming removed 0 bases at V and 3 bases at J, with 9 bases between. The CDR3 consists of 14 residues. From germline, CDR1 is SGHRS and CDR2 YFSETQ. The J gene is TRBJ2-5, the V gene TRBV5-1; D is possibly TRBD1 (6 bases). The receptor comes from a human donor in a cohort sampled during active COVID-19. Input material: peripheral blood. CDR3 protein: CASSLAGQKETQYF. CDR3 bases: TGCGCCAGCAGCTTGGCAGGACAGAAAGAGACCCAGTACTTC.